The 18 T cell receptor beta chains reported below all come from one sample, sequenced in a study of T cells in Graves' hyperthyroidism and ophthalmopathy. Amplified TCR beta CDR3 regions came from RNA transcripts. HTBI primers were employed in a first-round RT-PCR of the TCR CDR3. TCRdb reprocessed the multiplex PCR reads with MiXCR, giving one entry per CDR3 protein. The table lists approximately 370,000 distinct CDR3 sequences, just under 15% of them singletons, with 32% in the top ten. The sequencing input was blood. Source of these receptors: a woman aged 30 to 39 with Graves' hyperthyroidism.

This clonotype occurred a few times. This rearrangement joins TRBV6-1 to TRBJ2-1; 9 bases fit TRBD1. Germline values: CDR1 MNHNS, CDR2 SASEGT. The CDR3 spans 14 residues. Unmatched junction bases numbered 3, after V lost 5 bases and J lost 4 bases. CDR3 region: CASSWTGVYNEQFF. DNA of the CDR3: TGTGCCAGCAGTTGGACAGGGGTGTACAATGAGCAGTTCTTC.

The CDR3 DNA follows: TGCGCCAGCACCCCCGGGCTAGCGGTCTACGAGCAGTACTTC. Amino acids: CASTPGLAVYEQYF. This chain connects TRBV5-1 to TRBJ2-7, with TRBD2 identical over 7 bases. CDR3 size: 14 residues. Germline CDR1 reads SGHRS; CDR2 reads YFSETQ. The V segment lost 6 bases and the J segment 3 bases; nucleotides outside the gene matches: 9. The variable domain in full, completed from reference TRBV5-1 and TRBJ2-7, reads KAGVTQTPRYLIKTRGQQVTLSCSPISGHRSVSWYQQTPGQGLQFLFEYFSETQRNKGNFPGRFSGRQFSNSRSEMNVSTLELGDSALYLCASTPGLAVYEQYFGPGTRLTVT.

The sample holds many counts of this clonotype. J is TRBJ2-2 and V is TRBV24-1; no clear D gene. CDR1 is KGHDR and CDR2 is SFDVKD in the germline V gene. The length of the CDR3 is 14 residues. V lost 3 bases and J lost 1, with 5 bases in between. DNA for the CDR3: TGTGCCACCAGTGATCCGGGGAACACCGGGGAGCTGTTTTTT. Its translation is CATSDPGNTGELFF.

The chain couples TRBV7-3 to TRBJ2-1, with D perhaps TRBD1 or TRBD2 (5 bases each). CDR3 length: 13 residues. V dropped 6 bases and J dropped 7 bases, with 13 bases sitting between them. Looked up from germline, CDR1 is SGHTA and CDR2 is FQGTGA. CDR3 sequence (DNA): TGTGCCAGCAGTCGGGGCAGAGAAAATGAGCAGTTCTTC. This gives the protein CASSRGRENEQFF.

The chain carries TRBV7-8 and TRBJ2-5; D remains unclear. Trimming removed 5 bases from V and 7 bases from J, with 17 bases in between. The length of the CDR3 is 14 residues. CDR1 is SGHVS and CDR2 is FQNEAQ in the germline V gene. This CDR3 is CASSRRTTVLTQYF. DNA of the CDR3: TGTGCCAGCAGCCGCCGGACGACGGTGTTGACCCAGTACTTC.

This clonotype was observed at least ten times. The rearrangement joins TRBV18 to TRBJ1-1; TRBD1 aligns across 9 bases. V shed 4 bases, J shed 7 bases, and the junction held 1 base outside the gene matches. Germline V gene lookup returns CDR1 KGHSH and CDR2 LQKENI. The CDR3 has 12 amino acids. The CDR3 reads CASSLDRGEAFF. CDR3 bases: TGTGCCAGCTCACTGGACAGGGGTGAAGCTTTCTTT.

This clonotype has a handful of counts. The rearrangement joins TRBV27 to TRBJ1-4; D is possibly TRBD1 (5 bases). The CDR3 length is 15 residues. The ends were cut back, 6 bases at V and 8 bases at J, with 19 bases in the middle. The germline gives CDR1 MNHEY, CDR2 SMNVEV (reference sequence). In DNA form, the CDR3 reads TGTGCCAGCAGCCCTTCCGCAACAAACAGGGAAAAACTGTTTTTT. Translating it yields CASSPSATNREKLFF.

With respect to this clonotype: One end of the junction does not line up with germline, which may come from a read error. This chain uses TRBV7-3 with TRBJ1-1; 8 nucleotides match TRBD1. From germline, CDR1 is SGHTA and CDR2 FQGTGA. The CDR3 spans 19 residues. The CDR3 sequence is CASSLTPDRGPRGNTETFF. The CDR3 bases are TGTGCCAGCAGCTTAACCCCCGACAGGGGCCCGAGGGGGAACACTGAAACTTTCTTT. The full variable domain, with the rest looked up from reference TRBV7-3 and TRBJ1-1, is GAGVSQTPSNKVTEKGKYVELRCDPISGHTALYWYRQSLGQGPEFLIYFQGTGAADDSGLPNDRFFAVRPEGSVSTLKIQRTERGDSAVYLCASSLTPDRGPRGNTETFFGQGTRLTVV.

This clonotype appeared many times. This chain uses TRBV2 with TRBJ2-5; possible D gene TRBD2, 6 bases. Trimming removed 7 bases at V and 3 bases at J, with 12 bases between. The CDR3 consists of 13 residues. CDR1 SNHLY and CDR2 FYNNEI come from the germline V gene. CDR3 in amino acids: CASMGLAEETQYF. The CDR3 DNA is TGTGCCAGCATGGGTTTAGCGGAAGAGACCCAGTACTTC.

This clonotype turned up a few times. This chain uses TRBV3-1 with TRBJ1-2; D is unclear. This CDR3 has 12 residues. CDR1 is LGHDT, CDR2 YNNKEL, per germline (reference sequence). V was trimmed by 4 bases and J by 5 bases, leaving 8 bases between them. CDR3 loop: CASSPGKYGYTF. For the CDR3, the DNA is TGTGCCAGCAGCCCCGGGAAGTATGGCTACACCTTC.

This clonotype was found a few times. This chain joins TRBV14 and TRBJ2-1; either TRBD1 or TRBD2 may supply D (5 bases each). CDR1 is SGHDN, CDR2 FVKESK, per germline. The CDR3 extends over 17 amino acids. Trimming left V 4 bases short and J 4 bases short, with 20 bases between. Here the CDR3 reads CASSRIGTGKGYNEQFF. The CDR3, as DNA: TGTGCCAGCAGCCGAATTGGTACGGGAAAGGGGTACAATGAGCAGTTCTTC.

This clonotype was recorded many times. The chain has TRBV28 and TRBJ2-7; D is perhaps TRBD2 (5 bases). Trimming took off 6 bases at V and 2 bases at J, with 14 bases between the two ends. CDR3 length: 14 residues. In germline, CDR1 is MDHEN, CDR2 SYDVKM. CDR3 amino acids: CASRPVRATYEQYF. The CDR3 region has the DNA TGTGCCAGCAGGCCCGTGAGGGCCACCTACGAGCAGTACTTC.

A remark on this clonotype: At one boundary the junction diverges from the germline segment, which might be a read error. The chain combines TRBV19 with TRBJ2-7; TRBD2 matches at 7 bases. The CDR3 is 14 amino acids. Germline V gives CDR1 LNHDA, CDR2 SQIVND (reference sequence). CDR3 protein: CASSIGLADYQQYF. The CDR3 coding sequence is TGTGCCAGTAGTATCGGCCTAGCGGACTACCAGCAGTACTTC.

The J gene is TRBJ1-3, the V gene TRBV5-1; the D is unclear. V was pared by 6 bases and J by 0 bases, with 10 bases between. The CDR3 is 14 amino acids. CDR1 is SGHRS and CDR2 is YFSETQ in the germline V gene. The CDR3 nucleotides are TGCGCCAGCACCGGAGGAGGCTCTGGAAACACCATATATTTT. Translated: CASTGGGSGNTIYF. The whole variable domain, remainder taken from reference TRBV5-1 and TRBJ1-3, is KAGVTQTPRYLIKTRGQQVTLSCSPISGHRSVSWYQQTPGQGLQFLFEYFSETQRNKGNFPGRFSGRQFSNSRSEMNVSTLELGDSALYLCASTGGGSGNTIYFGEGSWLTVV.

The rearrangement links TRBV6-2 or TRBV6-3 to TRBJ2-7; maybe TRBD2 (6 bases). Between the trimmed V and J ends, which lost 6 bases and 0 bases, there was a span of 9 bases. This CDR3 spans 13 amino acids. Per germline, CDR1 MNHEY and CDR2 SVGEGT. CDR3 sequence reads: CASRGEVSYEQYF. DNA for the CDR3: TGTGCCAGCAGGGGGGAGGTCTCCTACGAGCAGTACTTC.

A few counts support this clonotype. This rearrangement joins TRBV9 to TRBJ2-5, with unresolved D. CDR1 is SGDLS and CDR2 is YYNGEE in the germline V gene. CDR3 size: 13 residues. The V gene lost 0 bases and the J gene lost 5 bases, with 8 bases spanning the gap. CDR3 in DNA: TGTGCCAGCAGCGTAGCTCCGAGGGAGACCCAGTACTTC. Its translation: CASSVAPRETQYF.

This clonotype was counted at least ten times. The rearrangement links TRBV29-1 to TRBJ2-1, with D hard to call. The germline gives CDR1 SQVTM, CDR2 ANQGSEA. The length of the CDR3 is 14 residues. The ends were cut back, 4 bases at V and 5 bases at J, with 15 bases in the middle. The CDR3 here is CSVGTTSSNNEQFF. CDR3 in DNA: TGCAGCGTTGGGACGACCAGCTCAAACAATGAGCAGTTCTTC.

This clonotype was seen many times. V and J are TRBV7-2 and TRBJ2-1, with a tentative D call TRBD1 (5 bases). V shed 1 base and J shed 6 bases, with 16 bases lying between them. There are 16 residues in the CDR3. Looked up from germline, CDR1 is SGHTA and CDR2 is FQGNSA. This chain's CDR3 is CASSLVGLGAVNEQFF. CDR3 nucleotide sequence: TGTGCCAGCAGCTTAGTAGGATTAGGGGCGGTCAATGAGCAGTTCTTC.